Each of the 11 T cell receptor beta chains below was sequenced from the same sample in a study of OX40 agonist ivuxolimab in advanced cancers. Sequencing used immunoSEQ multiplex PCR; TCRdb keeps in-frame clones, though not all of them. The sample comprises roughly 74,000 clones, 87% of which are singletons, and around 0.54% rests with the top ten. The material sequenced was CD4+ or CD8+ T cells sorted from blood, taken in a trial of the OX40 agonist ivuxolimab. All receptors come from an adult with an advanced solid tumor such as melanoma, head and neck, liver or kidney cancer.

This chain uses TRBV5-4 with TRBJ1-1; 8 bases are shared with TRBD1. V was clipped by 4 bases and J by 4 bases; unmatched bases: 12. CDR3 length: 16 residues. Germline V gives CDR1 SGHNT, CDR2 YYREEE (reference sequence). Written as DNA, the CDR3 is TGTGCCAGCAGCCCCAAAATAGGACAGGGAGGCACTGAAGCTTTCTTT. Its protein product is CASSPKIGQGGTEAFF.

This chain uses TRBV19 with TRBJ1-3, with D perhaps TRBD1 (5 bases). CDR3 size: 14 residues. Per germline, CDR1 LNHDA and CDR2 SQIVND (reference sequence). V lost 6 bases to trimming and J lost 4 bases, with 13 bases between them. In DNA, the CDR3 is TGTGCCAGTAGAACCCCCGGGGGAGGAAACACCATATATTTT. Translated, it gives CASRTPGGGNTIYF.

J is TRBJ2-3 and V is TRBV9, with D maybe TRBD2 (6 bases). Germline CDR1 reads SGDLS; CDR2 reads YYNGEE. The CDR3 sequence is 17 residues long. V was clipped by 3 bases and J by 6 bases, with 23 bases between them. Here the CDR3 reads CASSARGTGGGEDTQYF. Written as DNA, the CDR3 is TGTGCCAGCAGCGCCCGTGGCACCGGGGGAGGTGAGGATACGCAGTATTTT.

V gene TRBV11-2 combines with J gene TRBJ2-7, with D maybe TRBD1 (5 bases). The CDR3 is 15 amino acids. The V end was cut by 5 bases, the J end by 6 bases, with 20 bases between. CDR1 and CDR2 (germline): SGHAT, FQNNGV. The CDR3 is CASSLHGQGRFEQYF. The CDR3 bases are TGTGCCAGCAGCCTCCACGGCCAGGGCCGGTTCGAGCAGTACTTC.

This clone was seen only once. The chain has TRBV27 and TRBJ2-7; D possibly corresponds to TRBD2 (6 bases). Looked up from germline, CDR1 is MNHEY and CDR2 is SMNVEV (reference sequence). The length of the CDR3 is 13 residues. V dropped 3 bases and J dropped 1 base, with 7 bases sitting between them. The CDR3, as DNA: TGTGCCAGCAGTTTTCGGGGGTCCTACGAGCAGTACTTC. Translated, it gives CASSFRGSYEQYF.

The gene calls are TRBV7-9 and TRBJ1-2, with a possible D match to TRBD1 (5 bases). Trimming stripped 1 base from V and 11 bases from J, with 17 bases between. Per germline, CDR1 SEHNR and CDR2 FQNEAQ (reference sequence). This CDR3 contains 14 residues. CDR3 protein: CASSLGLGGRTYTF. CDR3 DNA sequence: TGTGCCAGCAGCTTAGGTCTGGGGGGGAGAACTTACACCTTC.

The rearrangement links TRBV5-1 to TRBJ1-2, with 7 nucleotides matching TRBD1. From germline, CDR1 is SGHRS and CDR2 YFSETQ. V lost 0 bases, J lost 2 bases, and 4 bases stayed unmatched. CDR3 length: 15 amino acids. CDR3 region: CASSLGQGANYGYTF. DNA for the CDR3: TGCGCCAGCAGCTTGGGACAGGGTGCGAACTATGGCTACACCTTC.

In DNA form, the CDR3 reads TGTGCCAGCAGCTCCTTCCTAGCAGTGACAGATACGCAGTATTTT. Translated: CASSSFLAVTDTQYF. This chain joins TRBV11-2 and TRBJ2-3; weak D call: TRBD2 (5 bases). Germline assignment: CDR1 SGHAT and CDR2 FQNNGV. V was trimmed by 4 bases and J by 3 bases, leaving 14 bases between them. The CDR3 sequence is 15 residues long. Looking up the rest from reference TRBV11-2 and TRBJ2-3 gives the full variable domain: EAGVAQSPRYKIIEKRQSVAFWCNPISGHATLYWYQQILGQGPKLLIQFQNNGVVDDSQLPKDRFSAERLKGVDSTLKIQPAKLEDSAVYLCASSSFLAVTDTQYFGPGTRLTVL.

The V and J genes are TRBV30 and TRBJ1-1; D is possibly TRBD1 (5 bases). This CDR3 contains 17 residues. V gave up 1 base and J gave up 2 bases, with 20 bases separating them. CDR1 is GTSNPN and CDR2 is SVGIG in the germline V gene (reference sequence). CDR3 amino acids: CAWSAAGSGALNTEAFF. The CDR3 region has the DNA TGTGCCTGGAGTGCAGCAGGGTCTGGAGCCCTAAACACTGAAGCTTTCTTT. Together with reference TRBV30 and TRBJ1-1, the CDR3 gives the full variable domain: SQTIHQWPATLVQPVGSPLSLECTVEGTSNPNLYWYRQAAGRGLQLLFYSVGIGQISSEVPQNLSASRPQDRQFILSSKKLLLSDSGFYLCAWSAAGSGALNTEAFFGQGTRLTVV.

This clone was observed a single time. J is TRBJ1-1 and V is TRBV29-1; D is possibly TRBD1 (6 bases). This CDR3 has 13 amino acids. Trimming took 3 bases from V and 1 from J, leaving 9 bases between them. Per germline, CDR1 SQVTM and CDR2 ANQGSEA. CDR3 in amino acids: CSVEGHQNTEAFF. As DNA, the CDR3 is TGCAGCGTTGAGGGACACCAGAACACTGAAGCTTTCTTT.

With regard to this clone: The sample contains more than one DNA sequence encoding this CDR3. The gene calls are TRBV11-2 and TRBJ2-3; D tentatively fits TRBD1 or TRBD2 (5 bases each). The V end lost 6 bases, the J end lost 2 bases, and 15 bases lay between the germline ends. This CDR3 is 15 amino acids long. CDR1 is SGHAT and CDR2 is FQNNGV in the germline V gene. In nucleotides, the CDR3 is TGTGCCAGCAGTCCGCCGGGACCCTACACAGATACGCAGTATTTT. Amino acids: CASSPPGPYTDTQYF.